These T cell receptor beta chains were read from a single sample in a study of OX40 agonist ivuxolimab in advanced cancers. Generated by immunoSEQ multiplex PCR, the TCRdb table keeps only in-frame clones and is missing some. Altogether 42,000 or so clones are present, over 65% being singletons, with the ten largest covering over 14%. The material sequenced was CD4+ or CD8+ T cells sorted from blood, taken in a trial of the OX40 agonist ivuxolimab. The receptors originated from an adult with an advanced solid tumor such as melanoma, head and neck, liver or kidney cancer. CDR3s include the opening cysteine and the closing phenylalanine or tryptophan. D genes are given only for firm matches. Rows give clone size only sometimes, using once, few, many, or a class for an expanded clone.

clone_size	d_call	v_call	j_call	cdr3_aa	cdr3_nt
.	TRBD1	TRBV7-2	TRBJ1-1	CASSVGGGTEAFF	TGTGCCAGCAGTGTAGGGGGCGGCACTGAAGCTTTCTTT
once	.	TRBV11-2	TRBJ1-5	CASSPDSGNQPQHF	TGTGCCAGCAGCCCCGACAGTGGCAATCAGCCCCAGCATTTT
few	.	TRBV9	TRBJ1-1	CASSVDQGDTEAFF	TGTGCCAGCAGCGTAGATCAAGGAGACACTGAAGCTTTCTTT
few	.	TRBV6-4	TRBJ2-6	CASSENSGANVLTF	TGTGCCAGCAGTGAGAACTCTGGGGCCAACGTCCTGACTTTC
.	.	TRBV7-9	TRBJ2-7	CASSYGPYSYEQYF	TGTGCCAGCAGCTACGGGCCCTACTCCTACGAGCAGTACTTC
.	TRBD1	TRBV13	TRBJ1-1	CASSITGGGRSTEAFF	TGTGCCAGCAGCATAACAGGGGGCGGGCGATCCACTGAAGCTTTCTTT
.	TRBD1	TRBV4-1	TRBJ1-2	CASTPLPGTGGRDGYTF	TGCGCCAGCACCCCGCTTCCCGGGACAGGGGGCCGCGATGGCTACACCTTC
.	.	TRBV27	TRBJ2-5	CASPGGETQYF	TGTGCCAGCCCCGGAGGAGAGACCCAGTACTTC
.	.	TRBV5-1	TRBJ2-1	CASSLFSRSYNEQFF	TGCGCCAGCAGCCTTTTCTCTCGCTCCTACAATGAGCAGTTCTTC
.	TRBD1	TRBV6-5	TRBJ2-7	CASSYDRQGAYEQYF	TGTGCCAGCAGTTACGATCGACAGGGCGCCTACGAGCAGTACTTC
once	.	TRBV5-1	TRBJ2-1	CASSFPDGNEQFF	TGCGCCAGCAGCTTTCCCGATGGGAATGAGCAGTTCTTC
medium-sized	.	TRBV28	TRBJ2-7	CASKRTGTYEQYF	TGTGCCAGCAAACGGACGGGGACCTACGAGCAGTACTTC
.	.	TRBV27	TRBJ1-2	CASTAGVGWVDGYTF	TGTGCCAGCACCGCAGGGGTGGGGTGGGTTGATGGCTACACCTTC
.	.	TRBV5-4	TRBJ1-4	CASSLGSEKLFF	TGTGCCAGCAGCTTAGGGAGTGAAAAACTGTTTTTT
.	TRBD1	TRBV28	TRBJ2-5	CASSHRDRVSFPETQYF	TGTGCCAGCAGTCACCGGGACAGGGTCTCATTCCCGGAGACCCAGTACTTC
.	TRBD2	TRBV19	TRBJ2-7	CASSLRLAPYEQYF	TGTGCCAGTAGTTTACGACTAGCCCCCTACGAGCAGTACTTC
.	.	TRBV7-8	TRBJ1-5	CASSLARTPTNQPQHF	TGTGCCAGCAGCTTAGCGCGCACCCCTACCAATCAGCCCCAGCATTTT
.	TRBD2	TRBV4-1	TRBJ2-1	CASSRLAGGPKSYNEQFF	TGCGCCAGCAGCCGACTAGCGGGAGGGCCGAAATCCTACAATGAGCAGTTCTTC
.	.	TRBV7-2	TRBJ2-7	CASSFGSGLAEQYF	TGTGCCAGCAGCTTTGGTTCAGGGTTGGCCGAGCAGTACTTC
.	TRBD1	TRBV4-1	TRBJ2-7	CASSQEDRGEQYF	TGCGCCAGCAGCCAAGAGGACAGGGGTGAGCAGTACTTC
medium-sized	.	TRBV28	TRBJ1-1	CASSYSTGFNTEAFF	TGTGCCAGCAGCTACTCCACAGGGTTTAACACTGAAGCTTTCTTT
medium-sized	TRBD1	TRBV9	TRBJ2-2	CASSARPRPGQGNTGELFF	TGTGCCAGCAGCGCCCGACCGCGCCCGGGACAGGGAAACACCGGGGAGCTGTTTTTT
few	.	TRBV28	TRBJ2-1	CASSLQGADYNEQFF	TGTGCCAGCAGTTTACAGGGCGCCGATTACAATGAGCAGTTCTTC
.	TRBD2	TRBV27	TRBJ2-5	CASSPTSGSLKETQYF	TGTGCCAGCAGTCCGACTAGCGGGAGTCTTAAAGAGACCCAGTACTTC
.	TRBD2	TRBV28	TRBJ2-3	CASSPRLAGVSDTQYF	TGTGCCAGCAGTCCCAGACTAGCGGGAGTATCAGATACGCAGTATTTT
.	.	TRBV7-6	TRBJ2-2	CASSPEPADLTGELFF	TGTGCCAGCAGCCCGGAGCCAGCGGATCTCACCGGGGAGCTGTTTTTT
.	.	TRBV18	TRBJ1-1	CASSPSGPPTEAFF	TGTGCCAGCTCACCGAGCGGTCCACCCACTGAAGCTTTCTTT
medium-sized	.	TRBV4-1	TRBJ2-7	CASSQETGRGYEQYF	TGCGCCAGCAGCCAAGAAACAGGGAGGGGCTACGAGCAGTACTTC
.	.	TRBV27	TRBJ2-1	CASSSLQGTPSYEQFF	TGTGCCAGCAGTTCTTTACAGGGAACTCCGTCCTATGAGCAGTTCTTC
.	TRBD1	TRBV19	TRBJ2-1	CASSLPGQGYNEQFF	TGTGCCAGTAGTCTCCCGGGACAGGGCTACAATGAGCAGTTCTTC
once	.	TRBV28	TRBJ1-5	CASSPPGINQPQHF	TGTGCCAGCAGCCCCCCAGGGATCAATCAGCCCCAGCATTTT
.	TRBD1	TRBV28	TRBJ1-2	CASRSRIWTGHGYTF	TGTGCCAGCAGAAGCCGAATTTGGACAGGGCATGGCTACACCTTC
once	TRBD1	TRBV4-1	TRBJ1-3	CASSQDRGYGNTIYF	TGCGCCAGCAGCCAAGACAGGGGGTATGGAAACACCATATATTTT
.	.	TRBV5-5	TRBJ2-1	CASSLELGGFNEQFF	TGTGCCAGCAGCTTGGAACTAGGTGGATTCAATGAGCAGTTCTTC
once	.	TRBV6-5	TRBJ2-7	CASSPNYGYEQYF	TGTGCCAGCAGTCCAAACTATGGCTACGAGCAGTACTTC
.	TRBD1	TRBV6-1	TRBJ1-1	CASSETGGTTEAFF	TGTGCCAGCAGTGAAACAGGGGGGACTACTGAAGCTTTCTTT
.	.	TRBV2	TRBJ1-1	CASSEDMANTEAFF	TGTGCCAGCAGTGAAGACATGGCGAACACTGAAGCTTTCTTT
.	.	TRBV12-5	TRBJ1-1	CASGRGGPEAFF	TGTGCTAGTGGCCGCGGGGGGCCTGAAGCTTTCTTT
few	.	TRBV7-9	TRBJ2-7	CASSLETGRYEQYF	TGTGCCAGCAGCTTAGAGACGGGGAGGTACGAGCAGTACTTC
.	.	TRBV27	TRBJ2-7	CASRAGLPLIYEQYF	TGTGCCAGCCGGGCAGGTCTCCCCCTGATATACGAGCAGTACTTC
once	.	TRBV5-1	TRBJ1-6	CASSFTGSSYNSPLHF	TGCGCCAGCAGCTTTACGGGTAGCTCCTATAATTCACCCCTCCACTTT
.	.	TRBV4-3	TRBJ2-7	CASSQAEGAYEQYF	TGCGCCAGCAGCCAAGCCGAGGGCGCCTACGAGCAGTACTTC
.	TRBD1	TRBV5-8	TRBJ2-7	CASRDQGAINEQYF	TGTGCCAGCAGAGACCAGGGGGCGATCAACGAGCAGTACTTC
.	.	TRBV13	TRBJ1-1	CASSFRPTNTEAFF	TGTGCCAGCAGCTTTCGCCCGACAAACACTGAAGCTTTCTTT
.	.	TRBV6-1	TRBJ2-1	CASGPEQFF	TGTGCCAGCGGGCCGGAGCAGTTCTTC
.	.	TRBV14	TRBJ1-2	CASSQDGQGFYGYTF	TGTGCCAGCAGCCAAGACGGGCAGGGGTTCTATGGCTACACCTTC
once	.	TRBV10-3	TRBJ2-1	CAVERTPHDGSYNEQFF	TGTGCCGTGGAAAGGACTCCTCACGACGGCTCCTACAATGAGCAGTTCTTC
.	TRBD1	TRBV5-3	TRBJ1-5	CARSAPGQVNSNQPQHF	TGTGCCAGAAGCGCTCCGGGACAGGTCAATAGCAATCAGCCCCAGCATTTT
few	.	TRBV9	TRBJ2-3	CASTKTGTSTDTQYF	TGTGCCAGCACCAAAACCGGGACTAGCACAGATACGCAGTATTTT
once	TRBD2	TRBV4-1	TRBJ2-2	CASSLAWAGGPVGELFF	TGCGCCAGCAGCCTAGCATGGGCGGGAGGGCCGGTCGGGGAGCTGTTTTTT
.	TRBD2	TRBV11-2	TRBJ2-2	CASSSFRLAGSGELFF	TGTGCCAGCAGCTCCTTTCGACTAGCGGGATCCGGGGAGCTGTTTTTT
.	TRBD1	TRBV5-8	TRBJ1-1	CASSRTGFGEAFF	TGTGCCAGCAGCCGGACAGGGTTTGGTGAAGCTTTCTTT
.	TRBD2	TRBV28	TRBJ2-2	CASSSGGLAGVGEAGELFF	TGTGCCAGCAGTTCCGGGGGACTAGCGGGAGTCGGTGAAGCCGGGGAGCTGTTTTTT
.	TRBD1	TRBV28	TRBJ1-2	CASSGPWTGGYGYTF	TGTGCCAGCAGTGGGCCTTGGACAGGGGGCTATGGCTACACCTTC
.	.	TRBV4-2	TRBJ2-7	CASSQEWWANSLSSYEQYF	TGTGCCAGCAGCCAAGAATGGTGGGCGAACAGCCTAAGCTCCTACGAGCAGTACTTC
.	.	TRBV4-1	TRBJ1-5	CASSPQGGEGQPQHF	TGCGCCAGCAGCCCCCAAGGAGGGGAGGGACAGCCCCAGCATTTT
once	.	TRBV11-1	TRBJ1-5	CASSLGQLFSNQPQHF	TGTGCCAGCAGCTTAGGACAGCTCTTTAGCAATCAGCCCCAGCATTTT